This T cell receptor (beta chain) was sequenced during a study of cytomegalovirus exposure and HLA in healthy donors. This clone was seen a single time. As yet, its antigen is unknown. PCR amplification relied on 60 Vbeta primers (plus 13 Jbeta primers). Sequenced by immunoSEQ multiplex PCR; TCRdb stores in-frame clones only, minus some. This table holds 120,000 or so clones, around 70% found once. Study-wide results and caveats: A later analysis showed TCR association rates differing by HLA locus, peaking at DRB1 and lowest at HLA-C. HLA alleles showed associations with approximately 15,000 TCR beta sequences in a later analysis, at a 0.05 false discovery rate. Because they were indistinguishable, some V segments, including TRBV6-2 and TRBV6-3, were excluded.

Germline V CDR1 and CDR2: SQVTM, ANQGSEA. The CDR3 spans 14 residues. Trimming stripped 4 bases from V and 2 bases from J, with 14 bases between. The sequencing sample was made of PBMCs. The TCR sequence derives from a woman aged 40 to 50 in good health and CMV-seropositive. V usage is TRBV29-1 and J usage is TRBJ1-1, with a weak D call TRBD1 (5 bases). In nucleotides, the CDR3 is TGCAGCGTTGTAGTCACAGGCGTCAACACTGAAGCTTTCTTT. The encoded protein is CSVVVTGVNTEAFF.